Each of the 15 T cell receptor beta chains below was sequenced from the same sample in a study of control samples from healthy donors and cancer patients. The data were produced by immunoSEQ multiplex PCR, yet TCRdb's version contains in-frame clones alone and is incomplete. The sample carries roughly 160,000 clones, 85% to 90% recorded once. Sequenced: blood. These TCRs come from a woman aged 25-40 years in good health.

This clone has only one observation. In DNA form, the CDR3 reads TGTGCCAGCAGCCGCGGACAGGGGGCATGGGGCTACACCTTC. This encodes CASSRGQGAWGYTF. The chain combines TRBV11-2 with TRBJ1-2, with TRBD1 identical over 11 bases. The germline V gene has CDR1 SGHAT and CDR2 FQNNGV. The CDR3 is 14 amino acids. The V gene end was trimmed by 5 bases and the J gene end by 8 bases; junction bases not matched to a gene: 7.

This rearrangement joins TRBV29-1 to TRBJ2-7, with 8 positions matching TRBD1. The germline gives CDR1 SQVTM, CDR2 ANQGSEA. The CDR3 loop spans 13 amino acids. Trimming cost V 7 bases and J 3 bases; bases outside gene matches: 8. The CDR3 spells CSAAAGGGYEQYF. The CDR3 DNA follows: TGCAGCGCAGCGGCAGGGGGCGGCTACGAGCAGTACTTC.

The chain's CDR3 is CASRDESATFYGYTF. The CDR3 nucleotides are TGTGCCAGCAGGGACGAGTCCGCTACCTTCTATGGCTACACCTTC. The chain is built from TRBV6-5 and TRBJ1-2; the D is unclear. The CDR3 has 15 residues. Germline V gives CDR1 MNHEY, CDR2 SVGAGI. V was shortened by 6 bases and J by 4 bases, with 18 bases between the two germline ends.

The chain employs TRBV29-1 and TRBJ1-2, with 7 bases that match TRBD1. Unmatched junction bases numbered 9, after V lost 6 bases and J lost 8 bases. The CDR3 is 12 amino acids. From germline, CDR1 is SQVTM and CDR2 ANQGSEA. CDR3 DNA sequence: TGCAGCGTCCCACAGGGGCAGGAGGGCTACACCTTC. Encoded protein: CSVPQGQEGYTF.

The CDR3 DNA is TGTGCCAGCAGCCGGACAAGCACGTCCCCCAATGAGCAGTTCTTC. Its protein is CASSRTSTSPNEQFF. The chain is built from TRBV5-5 and TRBJ2-1; weak D call: TRBD1 (5 bases). Germline loops: CDR1 SGHKS, CDR2 YYEKEE (reference sequence). V was cut by 4 bases and J by 6 bases, with 17 bases left in between. This CDR3 is built from 15 residues.

V gene TRBV27 combines with J gene TRBJ2-2; a weak D match, TRBD2 (6 bases). The V end lost 4 bases, the J end lost 1 base, and 7 bases lay between the germline ends. Germline V gene lookup returns CDR1 MNHEY and CDR2 SMNVEV (reference sequence). This CDR3 contains 14 residues. The CDR3 DNA reads TGTGCCAGCAGTTCCGGGGGGAACACCGGGGAGCTGTTTTTT. It codes for CASSSGGNTGELFF.

The rearrangement joins TRBV7-9 to TRBJ1-5; tentatively, D is TRBD1 (6 bases). Per the germline V gene, CDR1 is SEHNR and CDR2 is FQNEAQ (reference sequence). This CDR3 has 12 amino acids. Trimming took 4 bases from V and 6 from J, leaving 7 bases between them. CDR3 nucleotides: TGTGCCAGCAGCTCACAGGGTCAGCCCCAGCATTTT. Translating gives CASSSQGQPQHF.

This clone was observed a single time. The chain links TRBV10-3 to TRBJ2-5, with TRBD1 identical over 8 bases. The germline V gene has CDR1 ENHRY and CDR2 SYGVKD. Trimming cost V 2 bases and J 1 base; bases outside gene matches: 3. The CDR3 has 15 amino acids. CDR3 in amino acids: CAISETGTGQETQYF. CDR3 DNA: TGTGCCATCAGTGAGACCGGGACAGGCCAAGAGACCCAGTACTTC.

The chain has TRBV7-9 and TRBJ2-4; D ambiguous. From germline, CDR1 is SEHNR and CDR2 FQNEAQ (reference sequence). Trimming stripped 5 bases from V and 1 base from J, with 6 bases between. The CDR3 totals 13 residues. CDR3 loop: CASSPLAKNIQYF. DNA of the CDR3: TGTGCCAGCAGCCCCTTGGCCAAAAACATTCAGTACTTC.

The chain recombines TRBV5-6 with TRBJ1-2; D is unresolved. CDR3 length equals 13 residues. The germline V gene encodes CDR1 SGHDT and CDR2 YYEEEE. V gave up 4 bases and J gave up 3 bases, with 10 bases separating them. CDR3 bases: TGTGCCAGCAGCCCTGGACCGGACTATGGCTACACCTTC. It yields the protein CASSPGPDYGYTF.

This chain links TRBV9 with TRBJ1-1; a weak D match, TRBD1 (5 bases). Germline CDR1 and CDR2: SGDLS and YYNGEE. Trimming removed 1 base from V and 5 bases from J, with 9 bases in between. The CDR3 runs to 13 residues. The CDR3, as DNA: TGTGCCAGCAGCGTACCAGGGCGGACTGAAGCTTTCTTT. The encoded protein is CASSVPGRTEAFF.

The genes are TRBV10-3 and TRBJ1-3; 9 nucleotides agree with TRBD1. Looked up from germline, CDR1 is ENHRY and CDR2 is SYGVKD. V lost 0 bases to trimming and J lost 4 bases; unmatched junction nucleotides: 4. The CDR3 has 16 residues. The CDR3, as DNA: TGTGCCATCAGTGAGTCGACAGGGGGGGAAGGAAACACCATATATTTT. Its protein is CAISESTGGEGNTIYF.

This clone was observed a few times. The chain recombines TRBV6-5 with TRBJ1-5; a weak D match, TRBD1 (5 bases). This CDR3 contains 16 residues. Trimming left V 4 bases short and J 1 base short, with 14 bases between. Germline CDR1 and CDR2: MNHEY and SVGAGI. The CDR3, as DNA: TGTGCCAGCAGTTCCAGGGTCGGACCGAGCAATCAGCCCCAGCATTTT. Protein sequence: CASSSRVGPSNQPQHF.

This clone has only a few counts. J is TRBJ2-7 and V is TRBV7-9, with D uncertain. The germline V and J ends were trimmed by 5 bases and 3 bases, with 11 bases remaining between them. CDR3 length equals 13 residues. Germline CDR1 and CDR2: SEHNR and FQNEAQ (reference sequence). Here the CDR3 reads CASSPRGYYEQYF. The CDR3 nucleotides read TGTGCCAGCAGCCCCCGTGGGTACTACGAGCAGTACTTC.

This chain uses TRBV3-1 (or the pseudogene TRBV3-2) with TRBJ1-1; D is unresolved. CDR1 and CDR2 from the germline V gene are LGHDT and YNNKEL (reference sequence). The CDR3 is 17 amino acids. V dropped 8 bases and J dropped 0 bases, with 22 bases sitting between them. CDR3 nucleotide sequence: TGTGCCAGCGGCGAACAAACCTCGGGCCACTTGAACACTGAAGCTTTCTTT. Its translation is CASGEQTSGHLNTEAFF.